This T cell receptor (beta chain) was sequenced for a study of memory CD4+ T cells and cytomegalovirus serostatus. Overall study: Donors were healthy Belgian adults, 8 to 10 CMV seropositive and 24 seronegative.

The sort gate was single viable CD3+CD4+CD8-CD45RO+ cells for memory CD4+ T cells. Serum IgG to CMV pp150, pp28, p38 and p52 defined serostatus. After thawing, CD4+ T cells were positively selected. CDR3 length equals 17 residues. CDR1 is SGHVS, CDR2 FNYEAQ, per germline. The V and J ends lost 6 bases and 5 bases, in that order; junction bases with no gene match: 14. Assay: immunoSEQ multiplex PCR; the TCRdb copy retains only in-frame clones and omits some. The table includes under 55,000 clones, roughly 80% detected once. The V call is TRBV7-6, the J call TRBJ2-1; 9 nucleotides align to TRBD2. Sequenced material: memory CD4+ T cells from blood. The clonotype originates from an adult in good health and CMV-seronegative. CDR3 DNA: TGTGCCAGCAGTTCTAAGCTACTAGCGGGTAAACACAATGAGCAGTTCTTC. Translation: CASSSKLLAGKHNEQFF. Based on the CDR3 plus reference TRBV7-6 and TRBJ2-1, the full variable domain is GAGVSQSPRYKVTKRGQDVALRCDPISGHVSLYWYRQALGQGPEFLTYFNYEAQQDKSGLPNDRFSAERPEGSISTLTIQRTEQRDSAMYRCASSSKLLAGKHNEQFFGPGTRLTVL.